Below, one T cell receptor (beta chain) is given with its context. Its antigen is still unknown. Repertoires were generated with immunoSEQ multiplex PCR, while TCRdb's copy carries only in-frame clones and drops some. Of 550,000 to 800,000 clones in the sample, 90% were seen once. This sample is drawn from a study of shared clonotypes between healthy human individuals. Broader study findings: Around 5% was the fraction of naive CD4 clonotypes found shared across a few donors. Larger estimated richness was generally seen in naive subsets than in memory subsets.

CDR1 and CDR2 from the germline V gene are SGHRS and YFSETQ. Trimming took off 1 base at V and 6 bases at J, with 8 bases between the two ends. The CDR3 runs 12 residues. The chain couples TRBV5-1 to TRBJ2-7; D is possibly TRBD2 (5 bases). Sequenced material: memory CD8+ T cells from PBMCs. Subset described: CD45RO+ cells pooled with CCR7-negative TemRA cells. This clonotype was obtained from a man between 18 and 29 years old in good health. Some clones in this sample may be carry-over from other donors' samples. The DNA of the CDR3 is TGCGCCAGCAGCTTGAGCGGTGTCGAGCAGTACTTC. Encoded protein: CASSLSGVEQYF.